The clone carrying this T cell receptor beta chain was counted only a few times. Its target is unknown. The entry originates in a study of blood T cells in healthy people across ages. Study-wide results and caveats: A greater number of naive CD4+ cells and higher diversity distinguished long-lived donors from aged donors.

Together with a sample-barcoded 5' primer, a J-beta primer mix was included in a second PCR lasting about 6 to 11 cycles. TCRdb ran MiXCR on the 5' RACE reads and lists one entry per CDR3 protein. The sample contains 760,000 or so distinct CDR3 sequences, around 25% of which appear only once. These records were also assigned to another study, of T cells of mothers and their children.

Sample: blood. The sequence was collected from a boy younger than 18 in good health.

The CDR3 protein is CASSLDRGTGEAFF. The CDR3 DNA follows: TGCGCCAGCAGCTTGGACAGGGGCACAGGTGAAGCTTTCTTT. The genes are TRBV5-1 and TRBJ1-1; 7 nucleotides agree with TRBD1. Per germline, CDR1 SGHRS and CDR2 YFSETQ. Trimming cost V 0 bases and J 7 bases; bases outside gene matches: 6. CDR3 length: 14 residues.